Below are 3 T cell receptor beta chains sequenced from a single sample in a study of tissue T cells after allogeneic stem cell transplantation. Profiling relied on immunoSEQ multiplex PCR, and the TCRdb table lists in-frame clones only, not all of them. The table lists more than 45,000 clones, approximately 73% of them singletons. The sequenced sample consisted of sorted cells pooled from one or two spleens. The receptor source for this set is a pool of C57BL/6 mice in good health.

Points on this clone: Gene names and germline match the mouse. The read ends 1 residue shy of where the CDR3 ends; the end is completed using the germline J gene. The V and J genes are TRBV20 and TRBJ2-7; 7 positions agree with TRBD1. In germline, CDR1 is GFQATS, CDR2 STVNSAI. The CDR3 covers 11 residues. The V and J ends lost 3 bases and 7 bases, in that order; junction bases with no gene match: 3. Incomplete CDR3 DNA: TGTGGTGCTAGACAGGGGTGGGAACAGTAC. Residues: CGARQGWEQY. The CDR3, in full, reads CGARQGWEQYF.

This clone was seen a few times. The gene names given are mouse names. The read finishes 1 residue shy of the CDR3 end, and the germline J gene is used to complete it. The chain carries TRBV4 and TRBJ2-7; 11 positions match TRBD2. Germline V gene sequence: CDR1 LGHDT, CDR2 YNNKQL (reference sequence). J gave up 4 bases and V 5 bases, and 4 bases lay outside the gene matches. The CDR3 is 14 residues long. The sequenced CDR3 bases are TGTGCCAGCAGCCACCGGGACTGGGGGTATGAACAGTAC. This codes for CASSHRDWGYEQY. The CDR3 as a whole reads CASSHRDWGYEQYF.

As for this clone: Gene names follow the mouse nomenclature. The read terminates 1 residue ahead of where the CDR3 ends, so the germline J gene completes it. The rearrangement links TRBV5 to TRBJ2-7; 13 bases agree with TRBD2. CDR1 and CDR2 (germline): LGHNA, YNLKQL (reference sequence). CDR3 length: 16 amino acids. J gave up 0 bases and V 4 bases, and 3 bases lay outside the gene matches. CDR3 amino acids: CASSPGTGGVSYEQYF. Partial CDR3 DNA: TGTGCCAGCAGCCCGGGGACTGGGGGGGTCTCCTATGAACAGTAC.